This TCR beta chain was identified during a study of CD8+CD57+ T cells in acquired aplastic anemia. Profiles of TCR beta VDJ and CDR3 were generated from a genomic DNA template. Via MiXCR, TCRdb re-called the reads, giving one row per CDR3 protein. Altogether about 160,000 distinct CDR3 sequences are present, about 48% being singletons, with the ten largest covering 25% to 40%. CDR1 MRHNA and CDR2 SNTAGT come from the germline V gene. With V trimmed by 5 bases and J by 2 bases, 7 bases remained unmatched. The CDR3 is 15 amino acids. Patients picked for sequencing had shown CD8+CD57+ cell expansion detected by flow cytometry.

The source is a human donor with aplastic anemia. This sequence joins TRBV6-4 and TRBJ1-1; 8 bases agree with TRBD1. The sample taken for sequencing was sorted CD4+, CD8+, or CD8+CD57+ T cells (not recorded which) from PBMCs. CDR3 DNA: TGTGCCAGCAGTCCGACAGGGGCCGCCAACACTGAAGCTTTCTTT. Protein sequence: CASSPTGAANTEAFF.